These 13 T cell receptor beta chains came from one sample sequenced in a study of blood T cell repertoires in COVID-19. Some clones are missing from TCRdb's copy, which holds only in-frame ones; the method was immunoSEQ multiplex PCR. This sample yields roughly 100,000 clones, of which about four fifths are seen a single time; 8% to 10% belongs to the top ten. What was sequenced was peripheral blood. Receptor source: a woman aged 70 to 79 with acute or convalescent COVID-19.

The chain combines TRBV6-5 with TRBJ2-7, with D possibly TRBD1 on 5 matching bases. The length of the CDR3 is 13 residues. Germline CDR1 reads MNHEY; CDR2 reads SVGAGI. V was cut by 5 bases and J by 3 bases, with 11 bases left in between. CDR3 DNA: TGTGCCAGCAGTCTGGACAAGAACTACGAGCAGTACTTC. It is translated as CASSLDKNYEQYF.

The chain combines TRBV9 with TRBJ2-7, with 7 positions matching TRBD1. Germline V gene sequence: CDR1 SGDLS, CDR2 YYNGEE. This CDR3 is built from 14 residues. The V and J ends lost 4 bases and 1 base, in that order; junction bases with no gene match: 5. The CDR3 spells CASSLRDSSYEQYF. The CDR3 bases are TGTGCCAGCAGCCTCCGGGACAGTTCCTACGAGCAGTACTTC.

This clone appeared a few times. The rearrangement uses TRBV5-6 and TRBJ1-2; D remains unclear. Germline V lookup: CDR1 SGHDT, CDR2 YYEEEE. Trimming left V 3 bases short and J 0 bases short, with 3 bases between. This CDR3 has 12 residues. CDR3 coding DNA: TGTGCCAGCAGCTACTCTAACTATGGCTACACCTTC. Translating it yields CASSYSNYGYTF.

The chain has TRBV5-1 and TRBJ1-5; 7 nucleotides align to TRBD1. Germline V lookup: CDR1 SGHRS, CDR2 YFSETQ. The length of the CDR3 is 15 residues. The trim removed 4 bases at V and 0 bases at J, leaving 4 bases unmatched. The CDR3, as DNA: TGCGCCAGCAGCCCGGACAGGCATAGCAATCAGCCCCAGCATTTT. It encodes CASSPDRHSNQPQHF. Full variable domain (rest looked up from reference TRBV5-1 and TRBJ1-5): KAGVTQTPRYLIKTRGQQVTLSCSPISGHRSVSWYQQTPGQGLQFLFEYFSETQRNKGNFPGRFSGRQFSNSRSEMNVSTLELGDSALYLCASSPDRHSNQPQHFGDGTRLSIL.

The chain recombines TRBV4-3 with TRBJ2-5; maybe TRBD1 (5 bases). Trimming took 0 bases from V and 2 from J, leaving 10 bases between them. Per germline, CDR1 LGHNA and CDR2 YSLEER. CDR3 length: 15 amino acids. CDR3 protein: CASSQDRGFQETQYF. CDR3 DNA: TGCGCCAGCAGCCAAGATAGGGGATTTCAAGAGACCCAGTACTTC.

This chain links TRBV4-3 with TRBJ2-2; D gene ambiguous. The ends were cut back, 2 bases at V and 6 bases at J, with 7 bases in the middle. Germline lookup yields CDR1 LGHNA and CDR2 YSLEER. The CDR3 runs 13 residues. The CDR3 sequence: CASSQPPSGELFF. DNA for the CDR3: TGCGCCAGCAGCCAACCCCCTTCCGGGGAGCTGTTTTTT.

V usage is TRBV7-9 and J usage is TRBJ2-2; TRBD2 matches at 11 bases. Germline lookup yields CDR1 SEHNR and CDR2 FQNEAQ (reference sequence). The junction had 5 bases not matched to a gene; V was cut back by 1 base and J by 7 bases. The CDR3 loop spans 16 amino acids. CDR3 nucleotides: TGTGCCAGCAGCTTAGGGACTAGCGGGCCGGACGGGGAGCTGTTTTTT. This gives the protein CASSLGTSGPDGELFF. Using reference TRBV7-9 and TRBJ2-2 for the parts outside the CDR3, the full variable domain is DTGVSQNPRHKITKRGQNVTFRCDPISEHNRLYWYRQTLGQGPEFLTYFQNEAQLEKSRLLSDRFSAERPKGSFSTLEIQRTEQGDSAMYLCASSLGTSGPDGELFFGEGSRLTVL.

The chain is built from TRBV9 and TRBJ1-6; D might be TRBD1 (6 bases). V shed 3 bases and J shed 9 bases, with 19 bases lying between them. This CDR3 region has 16 residues. CDR1 and CDR2 (germline): SGDLS, YYNGEE. The CDR3 reads CASSARGGQGSSPLHF. CDR3 coding DNA: TGTGCCAGCAGCGCCCGGGGGGGCCAAGGGAGTTCACCCCTCCACTTT.

The chain has TRBV7-9 and TRBJ2-5; D remains ambiguous. Per the germline V gene, CDR1 is SEHNR and CDR2 is FQNEAQ (reference sequence). The CDR3 has 15 residues. Trimming left V 1 base short and J 2 bases short, with 11 bases between. Here the CDR3 reads CASSLVVGVQETQYF. CDR3 sequence (DNA): TGTGCCAGCAGCTTAGTCGTAGGAGTGCAAGAGACCCAGTACTTC. The full variable domain, rest sourced from reference TRBV7-9 and TRBJ2-5, is DTGVSQNPRHKITKRGQNVTFRCDPISEHNRLYWYRQTLGQGPEFLTYFQNEAQLEKSRLLSDRFSAERPKGSFSTLEIQRTEQGDSAMYLCASSLVVGVQETQYFGPGTRLLVL.

The chain employs TRBV12-3 or TRBV12-4 and TRBJ2-5; 8 bases are a match to TRBD1. V gave up 5 bases and J gave up 5 bases; unmatched junction bases: 4. CDR3 length equals 13 residues. As DNA, the CDR3 is TGTGCCAGCAGTACTAGACAGGGGGAGACCCAGTACTTC. Amino acid sequence: CASSTRQGETQYF.

This clone has just a few counts. The rearrangement links TRBV27 to TRBJ2-7; TRBD1 is a possible D gene (5 bases). V was clipped by 2 bases and J by 3 bases, with 11 bases between them. The V gene's germline CDR1 is MNHEY and CDR2 SMNVEV (reference sequence). This CDR3 is 14 amino acids long. The CDR3 loop reads CASSLNSQGYEQYF. CDR3 sequence (DNA): TGTGCCAGCAGTTTAAATTCGCAGGGCTACGAGCAGTACTTC.

The chain carries TRBV6-5 and TRBJ2-7; 8 bases are a match to TRBD1. J gave up 5 bases and V 7 bases, and 10 bases lay outside the gene matches. Germline loops: CDR1 MNHEY, CDR2 SVGAGI. The CDR3 sequence is 14 residues long. The CDR3 DNA sequence: TGTGCCAGCAATAACAGGGGGTTGAGGAACGAGCAGTACTTC. Translating it yields CASNNRGLRNEQYF.

The chain has TRBV19 and TRBJ1-6, with 9 bases aligning to TRBD1. The germline gives CDR1 LNHDA, CDR2 SQIVND (reference sequence). CDR3 length: 14 residues. V shed 5 bases, J shed 7 bases, and the junction held 3 bases outside the gene matches. The CDR3 here is CASSPGTGNSPLHF. CDR3 in DNA: TGTGCCAGTAGTCCCGGGACAGGGAATTCACCCCTCCACTTT. Using reference TRBV19 and TRBJ1-6 for the parts outside the CDR3, the full variable domain is DGGITQSPKYLFRKEGQNVTLSCEQNLNHDAMYWYRQDPGQGLRLIYYSQIVNDFQKGDIAEGYSVSREKKESFPLTVTSAQKNPTAFYLCASSPGTGNSPLHFGNGTRLTVT.